This paragraph covers one TCR beta chain sequence. Profiling relied on immunoSEQ multiplex PCR, and the TCRdb table lists in-frame clones only, not all of them. The sample lists about 7,200 clones, over 60% occurring once. This CDR3 contains 15 residues. The germline V gene encodes CDR1 SGHTA and CDR2 FQGNSA. V was cut by 5 bases and J by 0 bases, with 14 bases left in between. This sample is drawn from a study of PD-1 blockade in classical Hodgkin lymphoma. Every one of the patients relapsed after autologous stem cell transplantation (brentuximab vedotin exposure was variable). Investigators isolated CD4+ T cells from thawed PBMCs through magnetic negative selection.

The sample here was CD4+ T cells from blood, taken at baseline. The sequence was obtained from a human donor with classical Hodgkin lymphoma. The chain joins TRBV7-2 to TRBJ2-7, with D unresolved. The CDR3 loop reads CASSPTAISSYEQYF. CDR3 DNA: TGTGCCAGCAGCCCGACCGCTATCAGCTCCTACGAGCAGTACTTC.